What follows are 7 T cell receptor beta chains derived from one specimen sequenced in a study of CD8+ T cells in alopecia areata. CD4, CD8alpha, NKG2D, NKG2ACE and other markers were used to sort pooled cutaneous lymph node cells. Extraction of RNA preceded its reverse transcription into cDNA, which served as the sequencing template. Sequencing used immunoSEQ multiplex PCR; TCRdb keeps in-frame clones, though not all of them. The record shows 200,000 to 300,000 clones for this sample, with no singletons present. Sequencing input: CD4+ T cells sorted from a lymph node. The origin of the receptors is a C3H/HeJ mouse with alopecia areata. The mice in this strain carry MHC haplotype H2-k.

For this clone: All gene names here are mouse names. The read terminates 4 residues before the CDR3 end, so the remaining end is supplied by the germline J gene. The genes are TRBV19 and TRBJ2-7; D possibly corresponds to TRBD1 (6 bases). The CDR3 runs to 13 residues. The germline V gene has CDR1 FNHDT and CDR2 SITEND (reference sequence). The part of the CDR3 DNA that was read is TGTGCCAGCAGCTCCTCGGACAGTTAT. It is translated as CASSSSDSY. The whole CDR3 protein is CASSSSDSYEQYF.

In this sample, this clone turned up a few times. All gene names here are mouse names. The read comes to an end 4 residues before the CDR3 does, leaving the germline J gene to fill in the end. This chain links TRBV19 with TRBJ2-2, with 9 bases lining up with TRBD1. Germline lookup yields CDR1 FNHDT and CDR2 SITEND (reference sequence). Unmatched junction bases numbered 8, after V lost 5 bases and J lost 3 bases. The CDR3 totals 16 residues. Incomplete CDR3 DNA: TGTGCCAGCAGCCCAGGACAGGGGAGGGACACCGGG. Protein: CASSPGQGRDTG. The full CDR3 sequence reads CASSPGQGRDTGQLYF.

A few counts support this clone. Gene names denote mouse genes. The observed sequence ends 4 residues before the CDR3 terminus, with the missing tail filled in from the germline J gene. Other nucleotide sequences from this sample produce the same CDR3. J is TRBJ2-3 and V is TRBV13-3, with D perhaps matching TRBD1 (6 bases). Germline-derived CDR1 and CDR2 are NNHDY and SYVADS. Trimming took 0 bases from V and 0 from J, leaving 8 bases between them. The CDR3 is made up of 15 amino acids. The covered CDR3 bases are TGTGCCAGCAGTGATGCAGGGGCCAGTGCAGAA. Amino acids: CASSDAGASAE. Given in full, the CDR3 is CASSDAGASAETLYF.

This clone was seen more than once but under ten times. Mouse names are used for the genes. The read is 3 residues too short to cover the CDR3 end, so that end is filled in from the germline J gene. This rearrangement joins TRBV5 to TRBJ1-6, with 9 bases lining up with TRBD1. TRBJ1-6 is reported as an ORF; its role is uncertain. Germline V CDR1 and CDR2: LGHNA, YNLKQL (reference sequence). The J segment lost 3 bases and the V segment lost 4 bases, leaving 4 bases of the junction unmatched. CDR3 length: 16 residues. CDR3 loop: CASSPMTGGYNSPLYF. CDR3 DNA, as far as it was read: TGTGCCAGCAGCCCGATGACAGGGGGCTATAATTCGCCC.

About this clone itself: Genes here carry mouse names. The read finishes 4 residues shy of the CDR3 end, and the germline J gene is used to complete it. The same CDR3 can be traced to other DNA sequences in this sample. This chain joins TRBV5 and TRBJ2-5; 8 nucleotides align to TRBD1. The CDR3 is 14 amino acids. Germline V gives CDR1 LGHNA, CDR2 YNLKQL (reference sequence). The CDR3 region is CASSQTGTGDTQYF. The CDR3 bases that were read are TGTGCCAGCAGCCAAACCGGGACAGGAGAC.

This clone was detected a few times. Genes here carry mouse names. The observed sequence ends 4 residues before the CDR3 terminus, with the missing tail filled in from the germline J gene. The chain is built from TRBV5 and TRBJ2-5; 8 bases are a match to TRBD2. Germline CDR1 LGHNA, CDR2 YNLKQL (reference sequence). The CDR3 totals 15 residues. Germline trimming cut 1 base from V and 3 bases from J; bases unmatched to any gene: 3. The CDR3 bases that were read are TGTGCCAGCAGCCAAGGACTGGGGAGTCAAGAC. It specifies CASSQGLGSQD. The whole CDR3 region reads CASSQGLGSQDTQYF.

This clone has only a few counts. Mouse names are used for the genes. The read ends 4 residues before the CDR3 terminus; that terminus is restored from the germline J gene. The J gene is TRBJ2-1, the V gene TRBV1; D gene ambiguous. The CDR3 has 11 residues. The germline gives CDR1 NSQYPW, CDR2 LRSPGD (reference sequence). The part of the CDR3 DNA that was read is TGCACCTGCAGTGCCCTGACT. This translates into CTCSALT. The CDR3, in full, reads CTCSALTEQFF. Drawing the rest from reference TRBV1 and TRBJ2-1, the complete variable domain is VTLLEQNPRWRLVPRGQAVNLRCILKNSQYPWMSWYQQDLQKQLQWLFTLRSPGDKEVKSLPGADYLATRVTDTELRLQVANMSQGRTLYCTCSALTEQFFGPGTRLTVL.